Following are 21 T cell receptor beta chains from one sample sequenced in a study of T cell clonotyping in hematopoietic cell transplantation. TCRdb's copy holds only in-frame clones and misses some; the assay was immunoSEQ multiplex PCR. The sample has 60,000 to 75,000 clones; around 94% are singletons. Sequencing used peripheral blood mononuclear cells. The origin of the receptors is a man in his fifties in good health. Some clones in this sample may be carry-over from other donors' samples.

The V call is TRBV4-2, the J call TRBJ1-1, with D perhaps matching TRBD1 (5 bases). V was shortened by 2 bases and J by 0 bases, with 7 bases between the two germline ends. Looked up from germline, CDR1 is LGHNA and CDR2 is YNFKEQ. The CDR3 has 14 amino acids. The CDR3 loop is CASSQLDMNTEAFF. The DNA for the CDR3 is TGTGCCAGCAGCCAATTGGACATGAACACTGAAGCTTTCTTT.

This chain links TRBV28 with TRBJ1-6; D is unresolved. The germline CDR1 and CDR2 sequences are MDHEN and SYDVKM. CDR3 length: 16 residues. Trimming left V 3 bases short and J 0 bases short, with 9 bases between. In nucleotides, the CDR3 is TGTGCCAGCAGTTTGGTGCAGAGCTCCTATAATTCACCCCTCCACTTT. As protein: CASSLVQSSYNSPLHF.

The table lists this clone with a few counts. CDR3 sequence reads: CAWGTGGSVGTEAFF. In nucleotides, the CDR3 is TGTGCCTGGGGGACAGGGGGCAGTGTGGGCACTGAAGCTTTCTTT. The rearrangement links TRBV30 to TRBJ1-1, with TRBD1 matching over 12 bases. Germline CDR1 reads GTSNPN; CDR2 reads SVGIG (reference sequence). CDR3 length equals 15 residues. V shed 5 bases, J shed 4 bases, and the junction held 8 bases outside the gene matches.

The rearrangement joins TRBV5-1 to TRBJ2-7; 12 nucleotides align to TRBD2. The CDR3 length is 18 residues. Per germline, CDR1 SGHRS and CDR2 YFSETQ. The ends lost 3 bases at V and 3 bases at J; junction bases unmatched: 13. The CDR3 spells CASSSLGASGRAGYEQYF. The CDR3 bases are TGCGCCAGCAGCTCCTTAGGTGCTAGCGGGAGGGCCGGCTACGAGCAGTACTTC.

In nucleotides, the CDR3 is TGTGCCAGCAGTTTAGCAAATCAGCCCCAGCATTTT. This sequence encodes CASSLANQPQHF. The V gene is TRBV28, the J gene TRBJ1-5; D is undetermined. V lost 2 bases and J 4 bases, leaving 3 bases between the germline ends. This CDR3 is built from 12 residues. Germline V gene data show CDR1 as MDHEN and CDR2 as SYDVKM.

This chain connects TRBV2 to TRBJ2-2, with unresolved D. The CDR3 has 14 amino acids. CDR1 SNHLY and CDR2 FYNNEI come from the germline V gene. V lost 6 bases to trimming and J lost 4 bases, with 12 bases between them. This chain's CDR3 is CASSATRVTGELFF. DNA for the CDR3: TGTGCCAGCAGCGCAACCCGAGTCACCGGGGAGCTGTTTTTT. The full variable domain, completed using reference TRBV2 and TRBJ2-2, is EPEVTQTPSHQVTQMGQEVILRCVPISNHLYFYWYRQILGQKVEFLVSFYNNEISEKSEIFDDQFSVERPDGSNFTLKIRSTKLEDSAMYFCASSATRVTGELFFGEGSRLTVL.

The chain has TRBV10-3 and TRBJ1-5; D is possibly TRBD1 (6 bases). Trimming stripped 3 bases from V and 6 bases from J, with 12 bases between. In germline, CDR1 is ENHRY, CDR2 SYGVKD. The CDR3 is made up of 14 amino acids. CDR3 loop: CAISDNEGVQPQHF. The CDR3, as DNA: TGTGCCATCAGTGATAACGAGGGGGTTCAGCCCCAGCATTTT.

The J gene is TRBJ1-2, the V gene TRBV28; no firm D call. Germline CDR1 reads MDHEN; CDR2 reads SYDVKM. This CDR3 spans 14 amino acids. V lost 2 bases, J lost 3 bases, and 10 bases lay in between. Written as DNA, the CDR3 is TGTGCCAGCAGTTTAAGCATCGGGGACTATGGCTACACCTTC. Protein product: CASSLSIGDYGYTF.

V is TRBV9 and J is TRBJ2-2, with D tentatively TRBD2 (5 bases). V lost 0 bases and J 2 bases, leaving 20 bases between the germline ends. This CDR3 contains 19 residues. Looked up from germline, CDR1 is SGDLS and CDR2 is YYNGEE. The CDR3 loop reads CASSVAGRVSSFNTGELFF. CDR3 bases: TGTGCCAGCAGCGTAGCCGGGCGGGTGTCTAGCTTCAACACCGGGGAGCTGTTTTTT.

J is TRBJ2-3 and V is TRBV5-1; D remains ambiguous. Germline V gene lookup returns CDR1 SGHRS and CDR2 YFSETQ. CDR3 length: 16 amino acids. The V and J ends lost 0 bases and 0 bases respectively, with 11 bases between them. CDR3 in DNA: TGCGCCAGCAGCTTGGTGGCGGAGACGAGCACAGATACGCAGTATTTT. Its translation is CASSLVAETSTDTQYF.

The V and J genes are TRBV6-1 and TRBJ2-2; 10 positions match TRBD1. CDR1 MNHNS and CDR2 SASEGT come from the germline V gene. Trimming cost V 7 bases and J 4 bases; bases outside gene matches: 6. The CDR3 is 15 residues long. The CDR3 DNA sequence: TGTGCCAGCACCCGGGACAGGGGAGGCACCGGGGAGCTGTTTTTT. Translated, it gives CASTRDRGGTGELFF.

The chain has TRBV9 and TRBJ2-1; 7 bases are a match to TRBD2. Germline loops: CDR1 SGDLS, CDR2 YYNGEE. V dropped 0 bases and J dropped 9; count of bases not matched to a gene: 12. This CDR3 spans 16 amino acids. CDR3 residues: CASSVEVGGPWIEQFF. The CDR3 DNA follows: TGTGCCAGCAGCGTAGAGGTGGGAGGGCCTTGGATTGAGCAGTTCTTC.

The rearrangement joins TRBV19 to TRBJ2-2; unclear D gene. Germline values: CDR1 LNHDA, CDR2 SQIVND (reference sequence). The CDR3 covers 14 residues. The V and J ends lost 5 bases and 1 base respectively, with 8 bases between them. CDR3 bases: TGTGCCAGTAGTGTAGGAGTGAACACCGGGGAGCTGTTTTTT. Amino acids: CASSVGVNTGELFF.

The chain carries TRBV5-4 and TRBJ2-3; 8 nucleotides agree with TRBD1. The germline V gene has CDR1 SGHNT and CDR2 YYREEE (reference sequence). The ends lost 4 bases at V and 0 bases at J; junction bases unmatched: 7. The CDR3 is made up of 16 amino acids. The CDR3 here is CASSLLRTGSTDTQYF. The CDR3 region has the DNA TGTGCCAGCAGCCTACTCCGGACAGGGAGCACAGATACGCAGTATTTT.

The chain links TRBV5-4 to TRBJ1-3, with TRBD1 matching over 7 bases. Germline assignment: CDR1 SGHNT and CDR2 YYREEE (reference sequence). V was pared by 0 bases and J by 7 bases, with 7 bases of the junction left unmatched. There are 15 residues in the CDR3. CDR3 in DNA: TGTGCCAGCAGCTTGGATCCAGGGGGAGTTAACACCATATATTTT. It yields the protein CASSLDPGGVNTIYF.

The V call is TRBV28, the J call TRBJ1-6, with 10 bases matching TRBD1. The CDR3 consists of 18 residues. J lost 2 bases, V lost 5 bases, and 9 bases had no gene match. Germline V lookup: CDR1 MDHEN, CDR2 SYDVKM. The chain's CDR3 is CASSLIRDRGTYNSPLHF. CDR3 nucleotide sequence: TGTGCCAGCAGTCTAATTCGGGACAGGGGCACCTATAATTCACCCCTCCACTTT.

This chain connects TRBV27 to TRBJ1-5; no clear D. Looked up from germline, CDR1 is MNHEY and CDR2 is SMNVEV (reference sequence). The V gene lost 3 bases and the J gene lost 3 bases, with 9 bases spanning the gap. This CDR3 region has 14 residues. CDR3 region: CASSFRSANQPQHF. CDR3 nucleotides: TGTGCCAGCAGTTTTAGGTCTGCCAATCAGCCCCAGCATTTT.

The chain carries TRBV6-5 and TRBJ2-3, with D unclear. The length of the CDR3 is 14 residues. Trimming removed 2 bases from V and 0 bases from J, with 6 bases in between. CDR1 MNHEY and CDR2 SVGAGI come from the germline V gene. The CDR3 nucleotides are TGTGCCAGCAGTTACGGTTCTAGCACAGATACGCAGTATTTT. It codes for CASSYGSSTDTQYF.

The chain combines TRBV29-1 with TRBJ1-4; 9 nucleotides line up with TRBD1. The length of the CDR3 is 14 residues. Germline CDR1 SQVTM, CDR2 ANQGSEA. The junction had 10 bases not matched to a gene; V was cut back by 6 bases and J by 8 bases. The CDR3: CSVKGGQGREKLFF. In nucleotides, the CDR3 is TGCAGCGTAAAGGGGGGACAGGGCAGGGAAAAACTGTTTTTT.

The rearrangement links TRBV27 to TRBJ2-1; no reliable D call. The ends were cut back, 3 bases at V and 5 bases at J, with 8 bases in the middle. This CDR3 contains 13 residues. Germline V CDR1 and CDR2: MNHEY, SMNVEV (reference sequence). CDR3: CASSFSPDNEQFF. The DNA of the CDR3 is TGTGCCAGCAGTTTTTCTCCGGACAATGAGCAGTTCTTC.

The V call is TRBV4-2, the J call TRBJ2-1, with 10 bases identical to TRBD2. Germline CDR1 and CDR2: LGHNA and YNFKEQ. The CDR3 contains 16 residues. V trimming: 0 bases; J trimming: 6 bases; junction bases outside the gene matches: 5. The CDR3 DNA reads as TGTGCCAGCAGCCAAGATCTAGCGGGAGCCCCCAATGAGCAGTTCTTC. Translated: CASSQDLAGAPNEQFF.